The clone carrying this T cell receptor beta chain has a count of ten or more. Its matching antigen is unknown. This entry is derived from a study of T-cell memory formation after mild COVID-19. Whole-study context: For the most part, TCR clusters were specific to one donor.

Trimming stripped 4 bases from V and 6 bases from J, with 8 bases between. Germline V gene data show CDR1 as SGHRS and CDR2 as YFSETQ. This CDR3 has 12 amino acids. TCRdb re-called the 5' RACE reads with MiXCR, one entry per CDR3 protein. The sample carries about 610,000 distinct CDR3 sequences, roughly 17% recorded once. Study-wide results and caveats: Most CD4+ clones that shrank were in CM and EM, while CD8+ ones turned up in EMRA. Several responding clones turned up in pre-infection memory, indicating that cross-reactive memory may have taken part.

The source is an adult woman who had mild COVID-19 (a few samples of this study predate the infection). Cell type and time point are not known. Sequenced: PBMCs or a T cell subset sorted from them (not recorded which). The chain combines TRBV5-1 with TRBJ2-1; a weak D match, TRBD2 (5 bases). The CDR3 loop reads CASSPGTNEQFF. Written as DNA, the CDR3 is TGCGCCAGCAGCCCGGGAACCAATGAGCAGTTCTTC. Full variable domain (remainder filled in from reference TRBV5-1 and TRBJ2-1): KAGVTQTPRYLIKTRGQQVTLSCSPISGHRSVSWYQQTPGQGLQFLFEYFSETQRNKGNFPGRFSGRQFSNSRSEMNVSTLELGDSALYLCASSPGTNEQFFGPGTRLTVL.